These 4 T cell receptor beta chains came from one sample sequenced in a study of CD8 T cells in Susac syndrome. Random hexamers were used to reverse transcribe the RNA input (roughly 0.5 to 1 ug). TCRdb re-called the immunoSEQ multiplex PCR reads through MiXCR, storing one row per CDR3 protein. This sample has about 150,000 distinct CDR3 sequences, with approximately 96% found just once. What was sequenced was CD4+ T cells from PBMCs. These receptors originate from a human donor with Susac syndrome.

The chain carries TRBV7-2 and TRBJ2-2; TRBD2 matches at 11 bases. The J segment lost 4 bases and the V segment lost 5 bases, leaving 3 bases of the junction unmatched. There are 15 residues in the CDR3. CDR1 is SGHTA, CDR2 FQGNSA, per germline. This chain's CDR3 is CASSITSGGTGELFF. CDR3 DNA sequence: TGTGCCAGCAGCATAACTAGCGGGGGCACCGGGGAGCTGTTTTTT.

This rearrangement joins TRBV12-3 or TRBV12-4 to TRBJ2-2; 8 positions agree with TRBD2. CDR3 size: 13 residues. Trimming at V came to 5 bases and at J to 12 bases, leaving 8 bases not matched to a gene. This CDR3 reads CASSPSLAGKLFF. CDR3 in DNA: TGTGCCAGCAGTCCATCCTTAGCGGGGAAGCTGTTTTTT.

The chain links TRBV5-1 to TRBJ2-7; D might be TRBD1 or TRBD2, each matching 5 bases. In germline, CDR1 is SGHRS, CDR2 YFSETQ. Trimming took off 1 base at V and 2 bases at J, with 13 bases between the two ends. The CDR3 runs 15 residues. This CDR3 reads CASSLNRDATYEQYF. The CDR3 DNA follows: TGCGCCAGCAGCTTGAACCGGGACGCCACCTACGAGCAGTACTTC. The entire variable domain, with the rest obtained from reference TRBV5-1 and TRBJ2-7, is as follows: KAGVTQTPRYLIKTRGQQVTLSCSPISGHRSVSWYQQTPGQGLQFLFEYFSETQRNKGNFPGRFSGRQFSNSRSEMNVSTLELGDSALYLCASSLNRDATYEQYFGPGTRLTVT.

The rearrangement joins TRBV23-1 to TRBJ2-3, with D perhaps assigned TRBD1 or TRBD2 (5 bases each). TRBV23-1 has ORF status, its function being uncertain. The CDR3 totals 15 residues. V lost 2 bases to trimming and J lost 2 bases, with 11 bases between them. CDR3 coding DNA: TGCGCCAGCAGTCAAACGGGGACCCCCACAGATACGCAGTATTTT. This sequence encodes CASSQTGTPTDTQYF.